This entry lists 26 T cell receptor beta chains sequenced from one sample in a study of blood T cell repertoires in COVID-19 (TCRdb year 2020). Libraries were built with the immunoSEQ multiplex PCR assay. This immuneACCESS table, as held by TCRdb, lists in-frame sequences with V and J called but not all clones. Of the missing ones, under half trace to an unresolved V gene in checked studies; the others have no known cause. The sample table contains tens of thousands of clones; only one count was recorded for roughly 84% of them. In total, the top ten clones hold around 2.3% of the sample. Sequenced material: peripheral blood. Receptor source: an elderly man with active or convalescent COVID-19.

The chain carries TRBV6-5 and TRBJ1-4; 9 bases align to TRBD1. CDR1 is MNHEY and CDR2 is SVGAGI in the germline V gene. Germline trimming cut 6 bases from V and 7 bases from J; bases unmatched to any gene: 6. The CDR3 runs to 14 residues. CDR3 sequence reads: CASRAGTGFEKLFF. DNA of the CDR3: TGTGCCAGCAGAGCCGGGACAGGGTTTGAAAAACTGTTTTTT.

The chain employs TRBV6-1 and TRBJ2-3; TRBD1 aligns across 7 bases. After removal of 0 bases from V and 6 bases from J, the junction contained 6 bases not matched to a gene. The CDR3 runs 15 residues. The germline V gene encodes CDR1 MNHNS and CDR2 SASEGT. CDR3 protein: CASSEAATGLDTQYF. In DNA form, the CDR3 reads TGTGCCAGCAGTGAAGCGGCGACAGGGTTGGATACGCAGTATTTT.

In its sample, this clone was seen a few times. The chain joins TRBV10-1 to TRBJ2-2; no reliable D call. The CDR3 consists of 12 residues. Germline V gene sequence: CDR1 WNHNN, CDR2 SYGVQD (reference sequence). V was pared by 4 bases and J by 2 bases, with 2 bases between. CDR3 sequence: CASSVNTGELFF. The CDR3 DNA reads TGCGCCAGCAGTGTAAACACCGGGGAGCTGTTTTTT.

V usage is TRBV28 and J usage is TRBJ2-1; TRBD1 agrees at 11 bases. J was trimmed by 8 bases and V by 4 bases; bases with no gene match: 7. This CDR3 spans 15 amino acids. The germline CDR1 and CDR2 sequences are MDHEN and SYDVKM. The CDR3 reads CASSSRDRGFDEQFF. In DNA form, the CDR3 reads TGTGCCAGCAGTTCCCGGGACAGGGGGTTCGATGAGCAGTTCTTC.

The V gene is TRBV7-8, the J gene TRBJ1-5, with a possible D match to TRBD1 (5 bases). This CDR3 has 14 amino acids. CDR1 and CDR2 (germline): SGHVS, FQNEAQ. The ends were cut back, 1 base at V and 3 bases at J, with 7 bases in the middle. CDR3 amino acids: CASSLGQNNQPQHF. The CDR3 DNA sequence: TGTGCCAGCAGCTTAGGACAGAACAATCAGCCCCAGCATTTT.

V and J are TRBV4-1 and TRBJ1-5; D is unresolved. V gave up 0 bases and J gave up 1 base, with 13 bases separating them. Germline V gene data show CDR1 as MGHRA and CDR2 as YSYEKL. This CDR3 is built from 17 residues. CDR3 bases: TGCGCCAGCAGCCAAGATGGTAAACAAATCAGCAATCAGCCCCAGCATTTT. Its translation: CASSQDGKQISNQPQHF.

This chain connects TRBV28 to TRBJ2-5, with no clear D. The germline V and J ends were trimmed by 10 bases and 0 bases, with 9 bases remaining between them. Per germline, CDR1 MDHEN and CDR2 SYDVKM. This CDR3 contains 12 residues. CDR3 sequence (DNA): TGTGCCACATCAAACTACCAAGAGACCCAGTACTTC. Translated, it gives CATSNYQETQYF. Full variable domain (missing parts from reference TRBV28 and TRBJ2-5): DVKVTQSSRYLVKRTGEKVFLECVQDMDHENMFWYRQDPGLGLRLIYFSYDVKMKEKGDIPEGYSVSREKKERFSLILESASTNQTSMYLCATSNYQETQYFGPGTRLLVL.

The chain couples TRBV9 to TRBJ2-3; 10 bases map to TRBD1. V gave up 2 bases and J gave up 6 bases; unmatched junction bases: 3. Germline V gene sequence: CDR1 SGDLS, CDR2 YYNGEE. The CDR3 covers 14 residues. The CDR3 DNA reads TGTGCCAGCAGCGTGACAGGGGGCTTGGATACGCAGTATTTT. Its protein is CASSVTGGLDTQYF.

With regard to this clone: Other DNA sequences of this sample code for an identical CDR3. The chain carries TRBV7-9 and TRBJ1-3; D gene uncertain. The CDR3 is made up of 15 amino acids. V was cut by 5 bases and J by 2 bases, with 13 bases left in between. Per the germline V gene, CDR1 is SEHNR and CDR2 is FQNEAQ (reference sequence). Here the CDR3 DNA reads TGTGCCAGCAGCAGTAGCGGTGGGACTGGAAACACCATATATTTT. Translation gives CASSSSGGTGNTIYF.

The chain recombines TRBV3-1 (or the pseudogene TRBV3-2) with TRBJ2-7; 7 bases agree with TRBD1. Germline assignment: CDR1 LGHDT and CDR2 YNNKEL (reference sequence). V lost 0 bases and J lost 7; bases outside the gene matches: 9. The CDR3 is made up of 15 amino acids. CDR3 bases: TGTGCCAGCAGCCAAGACGGAGGCAGGGGGTGGGAGCAGTACTTC. Residues: CASSQDGGRGWEQYF.

The CDR3 region is CASTSGDEQYF. The CDR3, as DNA: TGTGCCAGCACCTCAGGGGACGAGCAGTACTTC. The chain couples TRBV27 to TRBJ2-7; possibly TRBD1 for D (6 bases). Germline CDR1 is MNHEY and CDR2 is SMNVEV (reference sequence). The CDR3 totals 11 residues. The V end lost 7 bases, the J end lost 5 bases, and 9 bases lay between the germline ends.

The chain has TRBV29-1 and TRBJ1-3, with D perhaps TRBD1 (6 bases). The V gene lost 4 bases and the J gene lost 5 bases, with 12 bases spanning the gap. The CDR3 is 13 residues long. The germline V gene has CDR1 SQVTM and CDR2 ANQGSEA. CDR3 sequence: CSVGAGARNTIYF. The CDR3 coding sequence is TGCAGCGTTGGGGCAGGGGCCAGAAACACCATATATTTT.

This clone has just one count. CDR3 in amino acids: CATSDGGGTGELFF. The CDR3, as DNA: TGTGCCACCAGTGACGGGGGGGGCACCGGGGAGCTGTTTTTT. The chain recombines TRBV24-1 with TRBJ2-2, with 8 bases identical to TRBD2. Unmatched junction bases numbered 1, after V lost 4 bases and J lost 4 bases. Germline values: CDR1 KGHDR, CDR2 SFDVKD. This CDR3 has 14 amino acids.

As concerns this clone: At the DNA level, this CDR3 is encoded by other sequences in the same sample as well. The chain carries TRBV5-1 and TRBJ2-2; 7 bases line up with TRBD1. Trimming took 0 bases from V and 0 from J; bases not matched to a gene: 2. The germline V gene encodes CDR1 SGHRS and CDR2 YFSETQ. There are 16 residues in the CDR3. The CDR3 is CASSLGTGSNTGELFF. The DNA for the CDR3 is TGCGCCAGCAGCTTGGGGACAGGATCGAACACCGGGGAGCTGTTTTTT. Drawing the rest from reference TRBV5-1 and TRBJ2-2, the complete variable domain is KAGVTQTPRYLIKTRGQQVTLSCSPISGHRSVSWYQQTPGQGLQFLFEYFSETQRNKGNFPGRFSGRQFSNSRSEMNVSTLELGDSALYLCASSLGTGSNTGELFFGEGSRLTVL.

The chain combines TRBV18 with TRBJ2-1; D unresolved. V lost 0 bases and J 6 bases, leaving 6 bases between the germline ends. The CDR3 loop spans 13 amino acids. Germline V lookup: CDR1 KGHSH, CDR2 LQKENI. CDR3 DNA sequence: TGTGCCAGCTCACCACCGTCCAGCAATGAGCAGTTCTTC. It codes for CASSPPSSNEQFF.

The chain links TRBV11-2 to TRBJ2-6, with D possibly matching TRBD2 (5 bases). This CDR3 spans 17 amino acids. Trimming removed 6 bases from V and 2 bases from J, with 17 bases in between. Germline V gene data show CDR1 as SGHAT and CDR2 as FQNNGV. The chain's CDR3 is CASRAVKGKTGANVLTF. As DNA, the CDR3 is TGTGCCAGCAGAGCGGTGAAGGGAAAAACTGGGGCCAACGTCCTGACTTTC.

As DNA, the CDR3 is TGTGCCAGCCGGGACAACCCTCTTAGAGGCTACACCTTC. As protein: CASRDNPLRGYTF. V is TRBV6-5 and J is TRBJ1-2; possibly TRBD1 for D (6 bases). CDR3 size: 13 residues. Trimming took 8 bases from V and 8 from J, leaving 18 bases between them. Germline CDR1 MNHEY, CDR2 SVGAGI.

The rearrangement uses TRBV14 and TRBJ1-1; D gene unclear. V lost 3 bases to trimming and J lost 10 bases, with 12 bases between them. The germline V gene encodes CDR1 SGHDN and CDR2 FVKESK. CDR3 length: 12 amino acids. CDR3 DNA: TGTGCCAGCAGCCATCCTCTAGGAGGAGCTTTCTTT. Protein product: CASSHPLGGAFF.

The V and J genes are TRBV5-1 and TRBJ2-3, with D unclear. CDR1 is SGHRS and CDR2 is YFSETQ in the germline V gene. V was shortened by 0 bases and J by 3 bases, with 11 bases between the two germline ends. The CDR3 has 15 residues. The CDR3 region has the DNA TGCGCCAGCAGCTTGGCTAGTACTCGGACAGATACGCAGTATTTT. This sequence encodes CASSLASTRTDTQYF.

DNA for the CDR3: TGTGCCAGCAGGGCAGACAGATATAATTCACCCCTCCACTTT. Translating gives CASRADRYNSPLHF. The chain couples TRBV28 to TRBJ1-6; a possible D gene is TRBD1 (5 bases). From germline, CDR1 is MDHEN and CDR2 SYDVKM. V was clipped by 6 bases and J by 4 bases, with 10 bases between them. The CDR3 is 14 amino acids.

The chain employs TRBV30 and TRBJ2-5; the D gene is possibly TRBD2 (5 bases). Trimming took off 8 bases at V and 5 bases at J, with 12 bases between the two ends. The germline CDR1 and CDR2 sequences are GTSNPN and SVGIG (reference sequence). The CDR3 covers 11 residues. Here the CDR3 reads CAGGAAETQYF. CDR3 in DNA: TGTGCCGGAGGCGCTGCGGAGACCCAGTACTTC.

V is TRBV19 and J is TRBJ2-3, with TRBD2 identical over 9 bases. Trimming removed 6 bases from V and 4 bases from J; junction bases left unmatched: 11. CDR1 is LNHDA and CDR2 is SQIVND in the germline V gene (reference sequence). The CDR3 is 16 residues long. The CDR3 nucleotides read TGTGCCAGTAGATCCCTTGCGGGAGGGCGCCCAGATACGCAGTATTTT. Encoded protein: CASRSLAGGRPDTQYF.

The chain recombines TRBV28 with TRBJ2-1; D gene uncertain. In germline, CDR1 is MDHEN, CDR2 SYDVKM. The V and J ends lost 3 bases and 11 bases respectively, with 17 bases between them. The CDR3 is 14 amino acids. The CDR3 is CASSLRHYLGKQFF. For the CDR3, the DNA is TGTGCCAGCAGTTTGAGGCATTATCTGGGTAAGCAGTTCTTC.

The chain couples TRBV7-2 to TRBJ2-1, with D possibly being TRBD2 (6 bases). This CDR3 has 15 amino acids. With 1 base removed from V and 2 bases from J, the gap between germline ends came to 9 bases. From germline, CDR1 is SGHTA and CDR2 FQGNSA. The CDR3 protein is CASSLGREPYNEQFF. The DNA for the CDR3 is TGTGCCAGCAGCTTAGGGCGGGAACCCTACAATGAGCAGTTCTTC.

This clone has only a few counts. The V call is TRBV7-2, the J call TRBJ2-1; D might be TRBD2 (6 bases). Germline V gene data show CDR1 as SGHTA and CDR2 as FQGNSA. The V end lost 5 bases, the J end lost 6 bases, and 20 bases lay between the germline ends. The CDR3 sequence is 16 residues long. The DNA of the CDR3 is TGTGCCAGCAGCCCCGCCCGGGACCTAGCGATCAATGAGCAGTTCTTC. It is translated as CASSPARDLAINEQFF.

This clone turned up a few times. V usage is TRBV5-1 and J usage is TRBJ2-3, with 12 bases that match TRBD2. After removal of 4 bases from V and 2 bases from J, the junction contained 17 bases not matched to a gene. Germline CDR1 reads SGHRS; CDR2 reads YFSETQ. This CDR3 comprises 20 residues. The CDR3 loop is CASSTGLAGTTLEPTDTQYF. The CDR3 DNA reads TGCGCCAGCAGCACCGGACTAGCGGGGACTACTCTCGAACCCACAGATACGCAGTATTTT.